The sequence of this T cell receptor (beta chain) was determined in a study of cytomegalovirus exposure and HLA in healthy donors. About this clone itself: Its antigen is undetermined.

General observations from the study: While the bulk of TCR sequences proved rare, some public TCRs turned up in many donors. Previously analyzed data showed that most TCR beta V segments were productive at a frequency of about 90% or about 30%. TCR beta V- and J-gene trimming was later associated with a missense DCLRE1C variant.

The PCR employed 60 Vbeta primers together with 13 Jbeta primers. Profiled with immunoSEQ multiplex PCR; TCRdb holds only in-frame clones, not every one. Of 110,000 to 150,000 clones in the sample, approximately 80% were seen once. All donors participated as healthy donors of bone marrow. With 7 bases removed from V and 8 bases from J, the gap between germline ends came to 15 bases. The germline CDR1 and CDR2 sequences are MDHEN and SYDVKM. There are 13 residues in the CDR3. The sample comprised PBMCs. The chain combines TRBV28 with TRBJ2-1; a weak D match, TRBD2 (5 bases). This TCR was sampled from a woman between 35 and 50 years old in good health and CMV-seropositive. The CDR3 DNA reads TGTGCCAGCAACCCACCGGGGTTAGATGAGCAGTTCTTC. Translating gives CASNPPGLDEQFF.